Presented here are 15 T cell receptor beta chains from one specimen sequenced in a study of blood T cell repertoires in COVID-19. The repertoire was sequenced with immunoSEQ multiplex PCR; TCRdb's copy has only in-frame clones and lacks some. Seen here are approximately 200,000 clones, 70% to 90% observed once, and the top ten hold roughly 4.5%. What was sequenced was PBMCs or T cells enriched from blood (not recorded which). Every receptor here comes from a young woman who had been exposed to COVID-19.

This chain joins TRBV4-2 and TRBJ1-5; a weak D match, TRBD1 (5 bases). V lost 0 bases and J 5 bases, leaving 8 bases between the germline ends. The germline CDR1 and CDR2 sequences are LGHNA and YNFKEQ. The CDR3 totals 14 residues. The CDR3 sequence: CASSQEKGDQPQHF. CDR3 nucleotides: TGTGCCAGCAGCCAAGAGAAAGGGGATCAGCCCCAGCATTTT.

The chain is built from TRBV19 and TRBJ1-5, with D possibly TRBD1 on 5 matching bases. The CDR3 totals 15 residues. The germline V and J ends were trimmed by 7 bases and 6 bases, with 19 bases remaining between them. Germline CDR1 reads LNHDA; CDR2 reads SQIVND (reference sequence). CDR3 in amino acids: CASTQGGFGSQPQHF. CDR3 DNA: TGTGCCAGTACCCAGGGAGGGTTCGGGAGTCAGCCCCAGCATTTT.

This chain uses TRBV6-1 with TRBJ2-2; unclear D gene. Per the germline V gene, CDR1 is MNHNS and CDR2 is SASEGT. The CDR3 contains 16 residues. V dropped 4 bases and J dropped 3 bases, with 15 bases sitting between them. The CDR3 DNA is TGTGCCAGCAGTGGCCCCCTAGAAAGGTACACCGGGGAGCTGTTTTTT. It translates to CASSGPLERYTGELFF.

This clone was detected a few times. The chain links TRBV13 to TRBJ1-6; 7 bases align to TRBD1. V lost 4 bases, J lost 8 bases, and 11 bases stayed unmatched. The CDR3 loop spans 16 amino acids. Germline CDR1 PRHDT, CDR2 FYEKMQ (reference sequence). CDR3 protein: CASSSRQGGVDSPLHF. The CDR3 nucleotides are TGTGCCAGCAGCTCCCGACAGGGTGGGGTAGATTCACCCCTCCACTTT.

J is TRBJ1-1 and V is TRBV5-1; weak D call: TRBD1 (6 bases). CDR1 is SGHRS and CDR2 is YFSETQ in the germline V gene. V shed 0 bases and J shed 4 bases, with 13 bases lying between them. There are 15 residues in the CDR3. The CDR3 DNA follows: TGCGCCAGCAGCTTGGCCTCACCAGGGGCCACTGAAGCTTTCTTT. It specifies CASSLASPGATEAFF. Drawing the rest from reference TRBV5-1 and TRBJ1-1, the complete variable domain is KAGVTQTPRYLIKTRGQQVTLSCSPISGHRSVSWYQQTPGQGLQFLFEYFSETQRNKGNFPGRFSGRQFSNSRSEMNVSTLELGDSALYLCASSLASPGATEAFFGQGTRLTVV.

The chain has TRBV24-1 and TRBJ2-2, with TRBD1 matching 9 bases. CDR3 length: 17 amino acids. From germline, CDR1 is KGHDR and CDR2 SFDVKD. With 3 bases clipped from V and 5 bases from J, the junction kept 9 bases outside the gene matches. As DNA, the CDR3 is TGTGCCACCAGTGATGGACAGGGGATTATAGGAACCGGGGAGCTGTTTTTT. Translation gives CATSDGQGIIGTGELFF.

This clone was counted once. The chain links TRBV21-1 to TRBJ2-4; the table's D gene call, TRBD1, was not cross checked with the DNA. TRBV21-1 corresponds to a pseudogene. The CDR3 covers 19 residues. The chain's CDR3 is CASSIPGQGDYLAKNIQYF. The CDR3 bases are TGTGCCAGCAGCATCCCGGGACAGGGGGACTATTTAGCCAAAAACATTCAGTACTTC.

This clone was counted a few times. The chain couples TRBV29-1 to TRBJ2-2; TRBD2 might be the D (5 bases). This CDR3 is 12 amino acids long. Deletions cut 5 bases from V and 4 bases from J, with 8 bases between. Looked up from germline, CDR1 is SQVTM and CDR2 is ANQGSEA. CDR3 residues: CSVFEGTGELFF. The CDR3 nucleotides are TGCAGCGTTTTTGAGGGCACCGGGGAGCTGTTTTTT.

The chain has TRBV11-3 and TRBJ2-7; the match to TRBD1 covers 9 bases. The CDR3 totals 16 residues. Per the germline V gene, CDR1 is SGHNT and CDR2 is YENEEA. V lost 5 bases and J lost 6; bases outside the gene matches: 14. The chain's CDR3 is CASSPAAGQGPLEQYF. The DNA for the CDR3 is TGTGCCAGCAGCCCGGCCGCGGGACAGGGACCGCTCGAGCAGTACTTC.

The genes are TRBV30 and TRBJ1-6; D unresolved. Germline loops: CDR1 GTSNPN, CDR2 SVGIG (reference sequence). Trimming took 2 bases from V and 6 from J, leaving 8 bases between them. This CDR3 spans 13 amino acids. CDR3 DNA: TGTGCCTGGAGTTCGACTAGTAATTCACCCCTCCACTTT. Its protein product is CAWSSTSNSPLHF.

The CDR3 nucleotides are TGTGCCAGCAGCCTGACAGGGGACTCACCCCTCCACTTT. It yields the protein CASSLTGDSPLHF. The J gene is TRBJ1-6, the V gene TRBV9; 8 bases match TRBD1. This CDR3 region has 13 residues. Trimming removed 4 bases from V and 10 bases from J; junction bases left unmatched: 4. Germline V gene data show CDR1 as SGDLS and CDR2 as YYNGEE.

V and J are TRBV24-1 and TRBJ2-3; 9 bases match TRBD1. The CDR3 is made up of 15 amino acids. Trimming removed 3 bases from V and 6 bases from J; junction bases left unmatched: 6. The germline CDR1 and CDR2 sequences are KGHDR and SFDVKD. The CDR3 nucleotides are TGTGCCACCAGTGATAGGGACAGGGACAGGGATACGCAGTATTTT. This codes for CATSDRDRDRDTQYF.

This clone was seen only a few times. The CDR3 here is CASSAGTSLSYNEQFF. In DNA form, the CDR3 reads TGCGCCAGCAGCGCGGGGACTAGCCTCTCCTACAATGAGCAGTTCTTC. This chain connects TRBV5-1 to TRBJ2-1; TRBD2 matches 9 bases. J was trimmed by 0 bases and V by 4 bases; bases with no gene match: 5. The CDR3 runs 16 residues. Germline lookup yields CDR1 SGHRS and CDR2 YFSETQ.

The chain couples TRBV18 to TRBJ2-7; TRBD1 matches 7 bases. V trimming: 5 bases; J trimming: 6 bases; junction bases outside the gene matches: 7. This CDR3 has 13 amino acids. Germline CDR1 KGHSH, CDR2 LQKENI. CDR3 loop: CASSAQGDREQYF. The CDR3 DNA follows: TGTGCCAGCTCAGCGCAGGGGGATCGCGAGCAGTACTTC.

This clone occurred once. CDR3 in DNA: TGTGCCAGCAGTAACAGGGGCCGGAACACCATATATTTT. As protein: CASSNRGRNTIYF. J is TRBJ1-3 and V is TRBV2, with TRBD1 matching over 7 bases. Germline V CDR1 and CDR2: SNHLY, FYNNEI. The CDR3 runs 13 residues. V lost 5 bases, J lost 7 bases, and 5 bases stayed unmatched.